This T cell receptor beta chain was documented in a study of T-cell reconstitution after alpha-beta-depleted transplantation in children. Using unique molecular identifiers, the investigators prepared the TCRbeta library. TCRdb analysed the PCR reads with MiXCR anew, one entry per CDR3 protein. The table shows 200,000 to 250,000 distinct CDR3 sequences, with 12% occurring only once. This CDR3 spans 16 amino acids. V was pared by 1 base and J by 4 bases, with 7 bases of the junction left unmatched. Germline V CDR1 and CDR2: KGHDR, SFDVKD. This TCR came from a human donor who donated a stem cell graft to a child with acute lymphoblastic leukemia. The chain combines TRBV24-1 with TRBJ2-3; TRBD2 agrees at 7 bases. The sequences come from PBMCs from the stem cell graft donor, collected from the stem cell graft. The CDR3 sequence is CATSDFPAGKADTQYF. Here the CDR3 DNA reads TGTGCCACCAGTGATTTCCCAGCGGGAAAGGCAGATACGCAGTATTTT.